This passage covers 29 T cell receptor beta chains from one sample sequenced in a study of cytomegalovirus exposure and HLA in healthy donors. In the PCR, 60 Vbeta and 13 Jbeta primers were used. The data were produced by immunoSEQ multiplex PCR, yet TCRdb's version contains in-frame clones alone and is incomplete. The repertoire holds 110,000 or so clones, with more than 60% as singletons. Specimen: PBMCs. The receptors originated from a female donor in good health and CMV-seronegative.

This sequence joins TRBV13 and TRBJ2-7; 8 positions match TRBD2. The J segment lost 1 base and the V segment lost 4 bases, leaving 6 bases of the junction unmatched. CDR1 and CDR2 (germline): PRHDT, FYEKMQ (reference sequence). This CDR3 is 15 amino acids long. The CDR3 DNA sequence: TGTGCCAGCAGCTCTGAACGGGGGGGTTCCTACGAGCAGTACTTC. It translates to CASSSERGGSYEQYF. The variable domain in full, with the rest retrieved from reference TRBV13 and TRBJ2-7, is AAGVIQSPRHLIKEKRETATLKCYPIPRHDTVYWYQQGPGQDPQFLISFYEKMQSDKGSIPDRFSAQQFSDYHSELNMSSLELGDSALYFCASSSERGGSYEQYFGPGTRLTVT.

This chain connects TRBV4-3 to TRBJ1-4; 8 bases fit TRBD1. This CDR3 spans 16 amino acids. The J segment lost 3 bases and the V segment lost 5 bases, leaving 8 bases of the junction unmatched. CDR1 LGHNA and CDR2 YSLEER come from the germline V gene. CDR3 in DNA: TGCGCCAGCAGCGCTGTAAAGACAGGGGCTAATGAAAAACTGTTTTTT. It translates to CASSAVKTGANEKLFF.

The V and J genes are TRBV19 and TRBJ2-5; 8 bases fit TRBD2. The CDR3 length is 14 residues. The V gene end was trimmed by 7 bases and the J gene end by 4 bases; junction bases not matched to a gene: 8. Germline lookup yields CDR1 LNHDA and CDR2 SQIVND (reference sequence). DNA for the CDR3: TGTGCCAGTAAGGTAGCGGGGAGCGGAGAGACCCAGTACTTC. Its translation: CASKVAGSGETQYF.

The chain employs TRBV29-1 and TRBJ2-7, with 7 bases aligning to TRBD2. Germline CDR1 and CDR2: SQVTM and ANQGSEA. With V trimmed by 4 bases and J by 10 bases, 10 bases remained unmatched. The CDR3 contains 12 residues. CDR3 sequence: CSVVGDGGIQYF. CDR3 coding DNA: TGCAGCGTTGTCGGGGACGGGGGGATACAGTACTTC.

The CDR3 coding sequence is TGTGCCAGCAGCGTAGCCGATGGCAGATCAAACTATGGCTACACCTTC. Protein: CASSVADGRSNYGYTF. V usage is TRBV9 and J usage is TRBJ1-2; no firm D call. This CDR3 has 16 residues. The germline CDR1 and CDR2 sequences are SGDLS and YYNGEE. V was pared by 0 bases and J by 2 bases, with 14 bases between.

The chain employs TRBV5-4 and TRBJ2-7; D might be TRBD2 (6 bases). Germline V gene sequence: CDR1 SGHNT, CDR2 YYREEE (reference sequence). The CDR3 covers 14 residues. Deletions cut 1 base from V and 3 bases from J, with 11 bases between. The DNA of the CDR3 is TGTGCCAGCAGCTTGTCGGGGGTCTACTACGAGCAGTACTTC. This translates into CASSLSGVYYEQYF.

In this sample, this clone turned up a few times. The rearrangement links TRBV10-2 to TRBJ2-7; 10 bases map to TRBD1. Germline loops: CDR1 WSHSY, CDR2 SAAADI. The CDR3 length is 13 residues. V was pared by 6 bases and J by 6 bases, with 5 bases of the junction left unmatched. This CDR3 is CASSPGQGLEQYF. The CDR3 bases are TGCGCCAGCAGCCCGGGACAGGGGCTCGAGCAGTACTTC.

The chain employs TRBV6-5 and TRBJ1-2, with 7 bases lining up with TRBD1. Germline V gene data show CDR1 as MNHEY and CDR2 as SVGAGI. The V and J ends lost 6 bases and 1 base, in that order; junction bases with no gene match: 2. CDR3 length: 13 amino acids. CDR3 nucleotide sequence: TGTGCCAGCAGCCGACAGGGTAACTATGGCTACACCTTC. It codes for CASSRQGNYGYTF.

The chain couples TRBV4-2 to TRBJ2-5, with TRBD2 matching over 10 bases. Germline V gene sequence: CDR1 LGHNA, CDR2 YNFKEQ. Trimming cost V 5 bases and J 3 bases; bases outside gene matches: 6. The length of the CDR3 is 15 residues. CDR3 bases: TGTGCCAGCAGCTTCTCAGCGGGGGGGGAAGAGACCCAGTACTTC. Translated: CASSFSAGGEETQYF.

The chain carries TRBV30 and TRBJ1-1; the D is unclear. Germline V lookup: CDR1 GTSNPN, CDR2 SVGIG (reference sequence). CDR3 length equals 13 residues. Trimming stripped 1 base from V and 3 bases from J, with 9 bases between. CDR3 sequence (DNA): TGTGCCTGGAGTGAAGGGAGCTACACTGAAGCTTTCTTT. The encoded protein is CAWSEGSYTEAFF.

The rearrangement joins TRBV15 to TRBJ2-1; perhaps TRBD2 as D (5 bases). The germline V gene encodes CDR1 LNHNV and CDR2 YYDKDF (reference sequence). V lost 1 base to trimming and J lost 2 bases, with 6 bases between them. CDR3 length: 14 amino acids. The CDR3 loop reads CATSRGEPYNEQFF. The CDR3 DNA reads as TGTGCCACCAGCAGAGGGGAGCCCTACAATGAGCAGTTCTTC. The variable domain in full, completed from reference TRBV15 and TRBJ2-1, reads DAMVIQNPRYQVTQFGKPVTLSCSQTLNHNVMYWYQQKSSQAPKLLFHYYDKDFNNEADTPDNFQSRRPNTSFCFLDIRSPGLGDTAMYLCATSRGEPYNEQFFGPGTRLTVL.

The V gene is TRBV5-5, the J gene TRBJ1-2, with 9 bases fitting TRBD1. This CDR3 is built from 15 residues. CDR1 is SGHKS and CDR2 is YYEKEE in the germline V gene (reference sequence). J gave up 7 bases and V 0 bases, and 7 bases lay outside the gene matches. This chain's CDR3 is CASSLATGGTFGYTF. The CDR3 bases are TGTGCCAGCAGCTTGGCGACAGGGGGTACCTTTGGCTACACCTTC.

This clone was recorded once. The rearrangement uses TRBV7-3 and TRBJ2-3; TRBD2 aligns across 10 bases. V lost 1 base, J lost 2 bases, and 9 bases stayed unmatched. Germline V gene lookup returns CDR1 SGHTA and CDR2 FQGTGA. This CDR3 is built from 18 residues. The CDR3 loop reads CASSLNPPSGGATDTQYF. The CDR3 DNA sequence: TGTGCCAGCAGCTTAAATCCCCCCAGCGGGGGGGCCACAGATACGCAGTATTTT.

The table lists this clone with a few counts. This chain links TRBV6-1 with TRBJ2-2; 8 nucleotides align to TRBD1. The V segment lost 6 bases and the J segment 7 bases; nucleotides outside the gene matches: 4. The CDR3 loop spans 13 amino acids. Germline V lookup: CDR1 MNHNS, CDR2 SASEGT. Written as DNA, the CDR3 is TGTGCCAGCAGACAGGGGGGAAACGGGGAGCTGTTTTTT. Amino acids: CASRQGGNGELFF.

The chain is built from TRBV7-6 and TRBJ2-1, with D possibly TRBD2 on 6 matching bases. Trimming took 0 bases from V and 3 from J, leaving 12 bases between them. This CDR3 is 16 amino acids long. Germline assignment: CDR1 SGHVS and CDR2 FNYEAQ. The CDR3 DNA is TGTGCCAGCAGCTTAGCGGAGGGAAAATACTACAATGAGCAGTTCTTC. Its protein product is CASSLAEGKYYNEQFF.

The chain is built from TRBV7-8 and TRBJ2-1; TRBD2 matches 11 bases. Germline CDR1 is SGHVS and CDR2 is FQNEAQ. The V segment lost 5 bases and the J segment 3 bases; nucleotides outside the gene matches: 12. The CDR3 contains 18 residues. CDR3 bases: TGTGCCAGCAGCCCCTTCCGGGGACTAGCGGAGGGCTACAATGAGCAGTTCTTC. Its protein is CASSPFRGLAEGYNEQFF.

The genes are TRBV5-1 and TRBJ1-2; 9 bases align to TRBD1. With 1 base clipped from V and 7 bases from J, the junction kept 5 bases outside the gene matches. The CDR3 loop spans 14 amino acids. Germline V gene sequence: CDR1 SGHRS, CDR2 YFSETQ. CDR3 nucleotide sequence: TGCGCCAGCAGCTTGTCGGTGGACAGGGGTGGCTACACCTTC. Amino acid sequence: CASSLSVDRGGYTF.

This clone has more than one count but fewer than ten. The rearrangement links TRBV4-1 to TRBJ1-4, with 10 bases that match TRBD1. V was pared by 0 bases and J by 5 bases, with 0 bases of the junction left unmatched. Germline CDR1 reads MGHRA; CDR2 reads YSYEKL. There are 15 residues in the CDR3. The CDR3 DNA sequence: TGCGCCAGCAGCCAAGAGGGACAGGGGAATGAAAAACTGTTTTTT. It yields the protein CASSQEGQGNEKLFF.

This clone has only one observation. This chain uses TRBV30 with TRBJ1-1; a possible D gene is TRBD1 (5 bases). Germline CDR1 reads GTSNPN; CDR2 reads SVGIG (reference sequence). Trimming took off 3 bases at V and 3 bases at J, with 14 bases between the two ends. This CDR3 has 14 residues. CDR3 residues: CAWSPGGGDTEAFF. CDR3 in DNA: TGTGCCTGGAGCCCGGGGGGTGGTGACACTGAAGCTTTCTTT.

The chain is built from TRBV10-3 and TRBJ1-4; D may be TRBD1 (5 bases). V lost 3 bases and J 7 bases, leaving 9 bases between the germline ends. This CDR3 contains 13 residues. Per the germline V gene, CDR1 is ENHRY and CDR2 is SYGVKD. The CDR3 DNA follows: TGTGCCATCAGTGAACGGGACTCTGAAAAACTGTTTTTT. Translating it yields CAISERDSEKLFF.

The V call is TRBV11-2, the J call TRBJ2-3; 7 nucleotides agree with TRBD2. The CDR3 is 18 amino acids. Germline loops: CDR1 SGHAT, CDR2 FQNNGV. The junction had 10 bases not matched to a gene; V was cut back by 1 base and J by 0 bases. CDR3 sequence: CASSLGRDGTTSTDTQYF. CDR3 bases: TGTGCCAGCAGCTTAGGTAGGGACGGGACTACTAGCACAGATACGCAGTATTTT.

The table lists this clone with a few counts. This rearrangement joins TRBV6-1 to TRBJ1-5; the D is unclear. Germline loops: CDR1 MNHNS, CDR2 SASEGT. CDR3 length equals 15 residues. Between the trimmed V and J ends, which lost 7 bases and 4 bases, there was a span of 17 bases. CDR3 bases: TGTGCCAGCAAAATAGGGCCGGAGGGTAATCAGCCCCAGCATTTT. This codes for CASKIGPEGNQPQHF.

The chain couples TRBV10-2 to TRBJ2-5; D not resolved. This CDR3 is built from 12 residues. Germline V gene lookup returns CDR1 WSHSY and CDR2 SAAADI. Deletions cut 2 bases from V and 3 bases from J, with 4 bases between. CDR3 protein: CASSETKETQYF. The CDR3 DNA reads as TGCGCCAGCAGTGAGACTAAAGAGACCCAGTACTTC.

The V call is TRBV6-5, the J call TRBJ2-3; D is undetermined. V lost 6 bases and J 5 bases, leaving 6 bases between the germline ends. CDR1 and CDR2 from the germline V gene are MNHEY and SVGAGI. The CDR3 has 11 residues. CDR3 sequence reads: CASRSLDTQYF. CDR3 coding DNA: TGTGCCAGCAGGTCCCTAGATACGCAGTATTTT.

J is TRBJ2-7 and V is TRBV18; the match to TRBD2 covers 14 bases. CDR1 and CDR2 from the germline V gene are KGHSH and LQKENI. The CDR3 has 16 amino acids. V lost 1 base to trimming and J lost 3 bases; unmatched junction nucleotides: 2. The CDR3 spells CASSPQGTSGSYEQYF. CDR3 in DNA: TGTGCCAGCTCACCACAAGGGACTAGCGGGAGCTACGAGCAGTACTTC.

This sequence joins TRBV9 and TRBJ2-7, with 8 bases matching TRBD2. V shed 0 bases and J 3 bases; nucleotides not matched to a gene: 5. The CDR3 spans 15 residues. CDR1 and CDR2 (germline): SGDLS, YYNGEE. CDR3 nucleotide sequence: TGTGCCAGCAGCGTAGAGCCCGGGGGGGACTACGAGCAGTACTTC. It encodes CASSVEPGGDYEQYF.

In its sample, this clone was seen a few times. CDR3 nucleotide sequence: TGTGCCAGCAGCTTCCGGGACAGGAAGCCCGAGCAGTACTTC. Translated: CASSFRDRKPEQYF. The V and J genes are TRBV5-5 and TRBJ2-7; 8 bases map to TRBD1. Trimming cost V 2 bases and J 6 bases; bases outside gene matches: 7. This CDR3 comprises 14 residues. Germline assignment: CDR1 SGHKS and CDR2 YYEKEE (reference sequence).

The chain is built from TRBV6-5 and TRBJ1-1, with 11 bases identical to TRBD1. This CDR3 comprises 14 residues. Germline V gene data show CDR1 as MNHEY and CDR2 as SVGAGI. Trimming cost V 7 bases and J 4 bases; bases outside gene matches: 5. The CDR3 is CASTRTGGFTEAFF. The CDR3 region has the DNA TGTGCCAGCACCCGGACAGGGGGCTTCACTGAAGCTTTCTTT.

V usage is TRBV5-8 and J usage is TRBJ2-6; 8 bases match TRBD1. V lost 1 base and J lost 0; bases outside the gene matches: 6. Germline values: CDR1 SGHTS, CDR2 YDEGEE. This CDR3 spans 18 amino acids. The CDR3 DNA sequence: TGTGCCAGCAGCTTGATGCAGGGGGCTATCTCTGGGGCCAACGTCCTGACTTTC. Its protein product is CASSLMQGAISGANVLTF.